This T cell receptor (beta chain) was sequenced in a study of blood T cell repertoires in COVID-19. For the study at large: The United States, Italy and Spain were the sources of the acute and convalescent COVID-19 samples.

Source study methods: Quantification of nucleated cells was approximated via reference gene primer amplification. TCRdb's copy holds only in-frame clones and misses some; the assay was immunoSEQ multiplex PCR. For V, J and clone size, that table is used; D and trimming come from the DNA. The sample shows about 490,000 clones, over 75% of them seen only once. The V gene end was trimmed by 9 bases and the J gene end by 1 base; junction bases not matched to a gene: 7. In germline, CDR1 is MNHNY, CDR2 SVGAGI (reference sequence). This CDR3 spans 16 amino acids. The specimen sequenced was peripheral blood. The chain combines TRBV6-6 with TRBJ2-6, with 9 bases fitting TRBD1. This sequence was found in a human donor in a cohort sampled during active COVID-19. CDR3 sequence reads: CASGGTGISGANVLTF. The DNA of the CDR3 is TGTGCCAGTGGCGGGACAGGGATATCTGGGGCCAACGTCCTGACTTTC.